Listed below are T cell receptor beta chains from one sample, sequenced in a study of blood T cell repertoires in COVID-19. Produced via immunoSEQ multiplex PCR; TCRdb's table is partial and in-frame only. The table lists 70,000 to 95,000 clones, just over 85% of them singletons. The sequencing input was peripheral blood. Every receptor here comes from a woman between 70 and 85 years old with acute or convalescent COVID-19. The CDR3 runs from the conserved cysteine through the conserved F or W. The order of the fields is V gene, D gene, clone size, J gene, CDR3 protein, CDR3 DNA. A D gene is named only where the DNA matches it firmly. Clone size is stated in some rows and not others, as once, few, many or a class when expanded.

>TRBV2|TRBD2|few|TRBJ2-2
CASRLAGNYGELFF
TGTGCCAGCAGACTAGCGGGAAATTACGGGGAGCTGTTTTTT
>TRBV5-6|TRBD1|.|TRBJ2-4
CASSPTDRDIQYF
TGTGCCAGCAGCCCAACCGACAGGGACATTCAGTACTTC
>TRBV5-6|TRBD1|.|TRBJ2-2
CASSFGTGGSGELFF
TGTGCCAGCAGCTTTGGGACAGGGGGTTCCGGGGAGCTGTTTTTT
>TRBV9|.|few|TRBJ2-1
CASTADQEGRVQFF
TGTGCCAGCACCGCAGACCAGGAGGGTAGGGTGCAGTTCTTC
>TRBV27|.|.|TRBJ1-2
CASSTYIGTPYGYTF
TGTGCCAGCAGCACCTATATCGGGACTCCTTATGGCTACACCTTC
>TRBV7-9|.|.|TRBJ1-2
CASSPRTALEGYGYTF
TGTGCCAGCAGCCCTCGGACGGCCCTCGAGGGCTATGGCTACACCTTC
>TRBV6-2/TRBV6-3|TRBD1|.|TRBJ2-7
CASSYPRDRGSIEQYF
TGTGCCAGCAGTTACCCGCGGGACAGGGGGTCGATCGAGCAGTACTTC
>TRBV6-1|TRBD1|.|TRBJ1-5
CASSGGTALSNQPQHF
TGTGCCAGCAGTGGGGGGACAGCTCTTAGCAATCAGCCCCAGCATTTT
>TRBV28|TRBD1|.|TRBJ1-5
CATVRRTGAYSNQPQHF
TGTGCCACCGTGCGAAGGACAGGGGCGTATAGCAATCAGCCCCAGCATTTT
>TRBV5-4|TRBD1|.|TRBJ2-1
CASSLGQGVYNEQFF
TGTGCCAGCAGCTTGGGACAGGGGGTTTACAATGAGCAGTTCTTC
>TRBV4-1|.|.|TRBJ2-3
CASSPGQSTDTQYF
TGCGCCAGCAGCCCAGGACAGAGTACAGATACGCAGTATTTT
>TRBV3-1/TRBV3-2|TRBD1|.|TRBJ1-2
CASSPVPRGQRNYGYTF
TGTGCCAGCAGCCCAGTCCCCCGGGGACAGCGGAACTATGGCTACACCTTC
>TRBV10-3|TRBD2|.|TRBJ2-1
CAIRSGGADEQFF
TGTGCCATCCGTAGCGGGGGGGCCGATGAGCAGTTCTTC
>TRBV13|.|.|TRBJ2-3
CASRSRGSTDTQYF
TGTGCCAGCAGGTCCCGAGGTAGCACAGATACGCAGTATTTT
>TRBV10-2|TRBD2|.|TRBJ2-1
CASRLAGGPGNEQFF
TGCGCCAGCAGATTAGCGGGAGGGCCGGGCAATGAGCAGTTCTTC
>TRBV27|.|few|TRBJ2-7
CASSRLSGSAYEQYF
TGTGCCAGCAGCCGTCTTTCCGGGTCTGCCTACGAGCAGTACTTC
>TRBV28|.|.|TRBJ1-1
CASSFRRNTEAFF
TGTGCCAGCAGTTTCCGGAGGAACACTGAAGCTTTCTTT
>TRBV6-5|.|.|TRBJ1-2
CASRSPGANYGYTF
TGTGCCAGCAGGTCTCCCGGGGCTAACTATGGCTACACCTTC
>TRBV5-1|TRBD1|.|TRBJ2-1
CASSLVRTGGYNEQFF
TGCGCCAGCAGCTTAGTCCGGACAGGGGGCTACAATGAGCAGTTCTTC
>TRBV6-5|TRBD1|.|TRBJ2-3
CASSADRGRTDTQYF
TGTGCCAGCAGCGCCGACAGGGGAAGGACAGATACGCAGTATTTT
>TRBV14|.|.|TRBJ1-3
CASSPRVSRNTIYF
TGTGCCAGCAGCCCCAGGGTAAGTAGAAACACCATATATTTT
>TRBV6-2/TRBV6-3|TRBD1|.|TRBJ1-1
CASSNLRGQAEAFF
TGTGCCAGCAGTAACCTCAGGGGGCAGGCTGAAGCTTTCTTT
>TRBV2|.|.|TRBJ1-2
CASSVRASTNYGYTF
TGTGCCAGCAGTGTCAGGGCGAGCACTAACTATGGCTACACCTTC
>TRBV6-5|TRBD1|once|TRBJ2-3
CASTAGTGSTDTQYF
TGTGCCAGCACCGCGGGGACAGGGAGTACAGATACGCAGTATTTT
>TRBV5-5|TRBD1|.|TRBJ2-7
CASSWDRGVEQYF
TGTGCCAGCAGCTGGGACAGGGGTGTTGAGCAGTACTTC
>TRBV24-1|.|.|TRBJ2-1
CATSATGYNEQFF
TGTGCCACCAGTGCCACAGGATACAATGAGCAGTTCTTC
>TRBV28|TRBD1|.|TRBJ2-5
CASSSPPGTGGTQYF
TGTGCCAGCAGTTCCCCGCCAGGGACAGGGGGGACCCAGTACTTC
>TRBV19|TRBD1|once|TRBJ2-7
CASSTYQTGVGQYF
TGTGCCAGTAGTACATACCAGACAGGGGTCGGGCAGTACTTC
>TRBV7-3|TRBD2|.|TRBJ2-1
CASSLKGAILAGDNEQFF
TGTGCCAGCAGCTTAAAGGGGGCCATACTAGCGGGGGACAATGAGCAGTTCTTC
>TRBV9|TRBD2|.|TRBJ2-1
CASSVGASGSYNEQFF
TGTGCCAGCAGCGTAGGTGCTAGCGGGAGCTACAATGAGCAGTTCTTC
>TRBV29-1|TRBD2|.|TRBJ2-1
CSVARLAEYNEQFF
TGCAGCGTCGCCCGACTAGCGGAATACAATGAGCAGTTCTTC
>TRBV5-1|.|.|TRBJ2-2
CASRPTTGELFF
TGCGCCAGCAGACCCACAACCGGGGAGCTGTTTTTT
>TRBV9|.|.|TRBJ2-1
CASSGTGLTNNEQFF
TGTGCCAGCAGCGGTACGGGACTCACAAACAATGAGCAGTTCTTC
>TRBV19|.|.|TRBJ2-7
CASSGRGLISYEQYF
TGTGCCAGTTCCGGCAGGGGACTAATATCCTACGAGCAGTACTTC
>TRBV5-4|.|.|TRBJ1-1
CASSMGQNTEAFF
TGTGCCAGCAGCATGGGACAGAACACTGAAGCTTTCTTT
>TRBV6-5|.|.|TRBJ2-3
CASSRGSTDTQYF
TGTGCCAGCAGTAGGGGGAGCACAGATACGCAGTATTTT
>TRBV4-1|.|.|TRBJ2-1
CASSQDWPPGTLYNEQFF
TGCGCCAGCAGCCAAGATTGGCCTCCGGGGACACTTTACAATGAGCAGTTCTTC
>TRBV9|TRBD2|.|TRBJ2-5
CASSARGSGVQETQYF
TGTGCCAGCAGCGCCCGGGGTAGCGGGGTTCAAGAGACCCAGTACTTC
>TRBV10-1|TRBD1|.|TRBJ2-2
CASGTGGTGELFF
TGCGCCAGCGGGACAGGGGGCACCGGGGAGCTGTTTTTT
>TRBV6-6|.|.|TRBJ1-2
CASSPSSGYTF
TGTGCCAGCAGCCCCTCGAGTGGCTACACCTTC
>TRBV7-8|TRBD1|.|TRBJ1-1
CASSRTGQRNTEAFF
TGTGCCAGCAGCCGAACGGGACAGCGTAACACTGAAGCTTTCTTT
>TRBV7-9|TRBD1|.|TRBJ2-4
CASSLGLDRIGGIQYF
TGTGCCAGCAGCTTAGGCCTGGACAGGATAGGTGGCATTCAGTACTTC
>TRBV9|.|.|TRBJ2-2
CASSVNPSAGYGELFF
TGTGCCAGCAGCGTAAACCCCAGCGCAGGGTACGGGGAGCTGTTTTTT
>TRBV11-2|TRBD1|.|TRBJ1-6
CASSYGTGGYSPLHF
TGTGCCAGCAGCTACGGGACAGGGGGCTATTCACCCCTCCACTTT
>TRBV5-1|TRBD2|.|TRBJ2-3
CASSVIRSSGGADTQYF
TGCGCCAGCAGCGTAATTAGGTCTAGCGGGGGTGCAGATACGCAGTATTTT
>TRBV6-5|.|.|TRBJ1-6
CASSYDGKIPLHF
TGTGCCAGCAGTTACGACGGGAAGATTCCCCTCCACTTT
>TRBV3-1/TRBV3-2|TRBD2|.|TRBJ2-7
CASSRAGVYEQYF
TGTGCCAGCAGTAGAGCGGGAGTCTACGAGCAGTACTTC
>TRBV7-2|TRBD2|.|TRBJ2-3
CASSLSLAGGTDTQYF
TGTGCCAGCAGCTTATCCCTAGCGGGGGGCACAGATACGCAGTATTTT
>TRBV27|TRBD2|.|TRBJ2-1
CASTLSPAGGPNEQFF
TGTGCCAGCACCCTGTCGCCGGCGGGAGGGCCGAATGAGCAGTTCTTC
>TRBV9|TRBD2|.|TRBJ2-2
CASSPGLAGFPGELFF
TGTGCCAGCAGCCCGGGACTAGCGGGGTTTCCCGGGGAGCTGTTTTTT
>TRBV5-4|TRBD2|.|TRBJ2-1
CASSPGTSGRSDEQFF
TGTGCCAGCAGCCCAGGGACTAGCGGGAGGAGCGATGAGCAGTTCTTC
>TRBV7-9|.|.|TRBJ1-1
CASTPLGGTEAFF
TGTGCCAGCACTCCCCTGGGGGGCACTGAAGCTTTCTTT
>TRBV29-1|TRBD2|.|TRBJ2-5
CSVTSPLAGGSQTQYF
TGCAGCGTCACCTCCCCACTAGCGGGAGGCAGTCAGACCCAGTACTTC
>TRBV24-1|.|.|TRBJ2-1
CATSDPSRGGEQFF
TGTGCCACCAGTGATCCGAGTCGGGGAGGTGAGCAGTTCTTC
>TRBV10-2|.|.|TRBJ2-5
CASRARGQETQYF
TGCGCCAGCAGGGCGCGGGGCCAAGAGACCCAGTACTTC
>TRBV9|.|.|TRBJ2-1
CASSVGTDSEQFF
TGTGCCAGCAGCGTAGGGACGGACAGTGAGCAGTTCTTC
>TRBV28|.|.|TRBJ1-5
CASSFSTTQHF
TGTGCCAGCAGTTTTTCGACAACCCAGCATTTT